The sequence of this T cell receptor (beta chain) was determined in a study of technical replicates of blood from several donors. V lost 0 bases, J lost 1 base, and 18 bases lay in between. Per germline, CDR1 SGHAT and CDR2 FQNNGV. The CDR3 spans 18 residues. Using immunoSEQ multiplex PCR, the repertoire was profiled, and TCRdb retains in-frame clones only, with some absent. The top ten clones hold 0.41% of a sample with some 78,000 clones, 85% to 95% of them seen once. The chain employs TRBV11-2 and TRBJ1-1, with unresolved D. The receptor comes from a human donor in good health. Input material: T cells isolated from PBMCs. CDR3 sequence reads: CASSLDRSVSSANTEAFF. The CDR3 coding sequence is TGTGCCAGCAGCTTAGATCGGAGTGTATCCTCAGCGAACACTGAAGCTTTCTTT.